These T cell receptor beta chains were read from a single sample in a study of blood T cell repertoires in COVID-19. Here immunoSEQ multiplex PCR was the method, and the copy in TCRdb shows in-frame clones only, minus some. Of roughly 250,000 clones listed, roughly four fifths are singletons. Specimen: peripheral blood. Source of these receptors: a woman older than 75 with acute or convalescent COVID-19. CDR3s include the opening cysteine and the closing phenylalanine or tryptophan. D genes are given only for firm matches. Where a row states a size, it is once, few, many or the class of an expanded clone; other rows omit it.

DNA: TGCGCCAGCAGCGCCGCTAGGGGCAAGGGCTATGGCTACACCTTC; CDR3: CASSAARGKGYGYTF; D: NA; J: TRBJ1-2; length: 15; V: TRBV5-1; size: NA
DNA: TGCGCCAGCAGCTTGGGGACTAGCCAAGTTGAGCAGTTCTTC; CDR3: CASSLGTSQVEQFF; D: TRBD2; J: TRBJ2-1; length: 14; V: TRBV5-1; size: NA
DNA: TGTGCCAGCAGCTTAATTCAACATCCACGATCTCAAGAGACCCAGTACTTC; CDR3: CASSLIQHPRSQETQYF; D: NA; J: TRBJ2-5; length: 17; V: TRBV11-2; size: few
DNA: TGCGCCAGCAGCTCGTTCGGGGGGAGAACTGAAGCTTTCTTT; CDR3: CASSSFGGRTEAFF; D: NA; J: TRBJ1-1; length: 14; V: TRBV5-1; size: NA
DNA: TGTGCCAGCAGCTTAGGATCGGTGAATGAGCAGTTCTTC; CDR3: CASSLGSVNEQFF; D: NA; J: TRBJ2-1; length: 13; V: TRBV7-9; size: NA
DNA: TGTGCCAGCAGCCATACCGGACTAGCGGGAGCCTACGAGCAGTACTTC; CDR3: CASSHTGLAGAYEQYF; D: TRBD2; J: TRBJ2-7; length: 16; V: TRBV7-3; size: NA
DNA: TGTGCCAGCAGTTCGGACATCGGCTACACCTTC; CDR3: CASSSDIGYTF; D: NA; J: TRBJ1-2; length: 11; V: TRBV6-6; size: NA
DNA: TGCAGTGCTAGTCCGTCAGGGGGTAACTATGGCTACACCTTC; CDR3: CSASPSGGNYGYTF; D: TRBD1; J: TRBJ1-2; length: 14; V: TRBV20-1; size: NA
DNA: TGCGCCAGCAGCCAAGGGGACAGGGAGGAAACTGAAGCTTTCTTT; CDR3: CASSQGDREETEAFF; D: TRBD1; J: TRBJ1-1; length: 15; V: TRBV4-3; size: NA
DNA: TGTGCCAGCAGTCCTAGACCTACAGGGGCAACGAACACTGAAGCTTTCTTT; CDR3: CASSPRPTGATNTEAFF; D: TRBD1; J: TRBJ1-1; length: 17; V: TRBV3-1/TRBV3-2; size: NA
DNA: TGTGCCAGCTCACCAGCGGGGGGGCACGAGACCCAGTACTTC; CDR3: CASSPAGGHETQYF; D: TRBD2; J: TRBJ2-5; length: 14; V: TRBV18; size: NA
DNA: TGTGCCAGCAGTGAAATAGGGACAGGCCCCTACGAGCAGTACTTC; CDR3: CASSEIGTGPYEQYF; D: TRBD1; J: TRBJ2-7; length: 15; V: TRBV6-1; size: NA
DNA: TGTGCCAGCAGCATGACAGGGGGCTACGGTGAAAAACTGTTTTTT; CDR3: CASSMTGGYGEKLFF; D: TRBD1; J: TRBJ1-4; length: 15; V: TRBV6-6; size: few
DNA: TGTGCCAGCAGCATGGGGCAGACATTTAGCAATCAGCCCCAGCATTTT; CDR3: CASSMGQTFSNQPQHF; D: NA; J: TRBJ1-5; length: 16; V: TRBV5-8; size: NA
DNA: TGTGCCAGCAGCTTAGCTGGAGTCACTGAGCAGTTCTTC; CDR3: CASSLAGVTEQFF; D: NA; J: TRBJ2-1; length: 13; V: TRBV7-6; size: NA
DNA: TGTGCCAGCAGCCTCCAGGGGTGGGGGAAGACTGAAGCTTTCTTT; CDR3: CASSLQGWGKTEAFF; D: NA; J: TRBJ1-1; length: 15; V: TRBV7-3; size: NA
DNA: TGTGCCAGCAGTTTAGGGGACAAATCCTACGAGCAGTACTTC; CDR3: CASSLGDKSYEQYF; D: NA; J: TRBJ2-7; length: 14; V: TRBV28; size: NA
DNA: TGTGCCAGCGGGACAGGGAGTTCCTCTTACTACGAGCAGTACTTC; CDR3: CASGTGSSSYYEQYF; D: TRBD1; J: TRBJ2-7; length: 15; V: TRBV28; size: NA
DNA: TGCGCCAGCAGCGCGGCCGGGGTCGGAGATACGCAGTATTTT; CDR3: CASSAAGVGDTQYF; D: NA; J: TRBJ2-3; length: 14; V: TRBV4-1; size: NA
DNA: TGTGCCAGCAGCCCCACTCAGGGCAGGATTACAGATACGCAGTATTTT; CDR3: CASSPTQGRITDTQYF; D: NA; J: TRBJ2-3; length: 16; V: TRBV7-9; size: NA
DNA: TGTGCCACCAGCAGAGACGGTTCCTACAATGAGCAGTTCTTC; CDR3: CATSRDGSYNEQFF; D: NA; J: TRBJ2-1; length: 14; V: TRBV15; size: NA
DNA: TGTGCCATCGGTAGCGGGGGGGAATACAATGAGCAGTTCTTC; CDR3: CAIGSGGEYNEQFF; D: TRBD2; J: TRBJ2-1; length: 14; V: TRBV10-3; size: once
DNA: TGTGCCTGGAGTGTAGGGATCTACAGGGGACCTCTGAACCTCAACATTCAGTACTTC; CDR3: CAWSVGIYRGPLNLNIQYF; D: TRBD1; J: TRBJ2-4; length: 19; V: TRBV30; size: NA
DNA: TGTGCCAGCAGCTCGGCCCTTCGACACCAGCAGTACTTC; CDR3: CASSSALRHQQYF; D: NA; J: TRBJ2-7; length: 13; V: TRBV11-2; size: few
DNA: TGTGCCAGTAGTATAGTATGGGGAGGCAATCAGCCCCAGCATTTT; CDR3: CASSIVWGGNQPQHF; D: NA; J: TRBJ1-5; length: 15; V: TRBV19; size: NA
DNA: TGTGCCAGTAGTAGTTGGGGAGGGGGGCTCTCTGGGGCCAACGTCCTGACTTTC; CDR3: CASSSWGGGLSGANVLTF; D: NA; J: TRBJ2-6; length: 18; V: TRBV19; size: NA
DNA: TGTGCCAGCAGCTTAATGGGGGAGGGCAATCAGCCCCAGCATTTT; CDR3: CASSLMGEGNQPQHF; D: NA; J: TRBJ1-5; length: 15; V: TRBV7-2; size: NA
DNA: TGTGCCAGCAGCTTAGTGGCGGGGGGCGGCCGCAATGAGCAGTTCTTC; CDR3: CASSLVAGGGRNEQFF; D: TRBD2; J: TRBJ2-1; length: 16; V: TRBV11-2; size: few
DNA: TGTGCCAGCAGCTTTGGGGGGGCCCCATATGGCTACACCTTC; CDR3: CASSFGGAPYGYTF; D: NA; J: TRBJ1-2; length: 14; V: TRBV5-5; size: NA
DNA: TGTGCCAGCAGCCCAAATAGTGGACTGCAGAACACCGGGGAGCTGTTTTTT; CDR3: CASSPNSGLQNTGELFF; D: NA; J: TRBJ2-2; length: 17; V: TRBV7-3; size: NA
DNA: TGTGCCACCAGCAGAGACCCCGGGACAGGGGTGGGCACTGAAGCTTTCTTT; CDR3: CATSRDPGTGVGTEAFF; D: TRBD1; J: TRBJ1-1; length: 17; V: TRBV15; size: NA
DNA: TGTGCCTGGAGTCGAGGGGGCGAGGACTGGGGGAGGAACACTGAAGCTTTCTTT; CDR3: CAWSRGGEDWGRNTEAFF; D: TRBD1; J: TRBJ1-1; length: 18; V: TRBV30; size: once
DNA: TGTGCCAGTAGTATATCAGAATTCTATGGCTACACCTTC; CDR3: CASSISEFYGYTF; D: NA; J: TRBJ1-2; length: 13; V: TRBV19; size: once
DNA: TGCAGTGCCCGACAGGAAAAACTGTTTTTT; CDR3: CSARQEKLFF; D: NA; J: TRBJ1-4; length: 10; V: TRBV20-1; size: NA
DNA: TGTGCCAGCAGCGGACCCGGGACTAAGCAGTTCTTC; CDR3: CASSGPGTKQFF; D: TRBD2; J: TRBJ2-1; length: 12; V: TRBV9; size: NA
DNA: TGTGCCAGTAATAGCGGGAACTCTGGGGCCAACGTCCTGACTTTC; CDR3: CASNSGNSGANVLTF; D: TRBD2; J: TRBJ2-6; length: 15; V: TRBV6-6; size: NA
DNA: TGCGCCAGAAACAGGGGGTACTCCTACGAGCAGTACTTC; CDR3: CARNRGYSYEQYF; D: TRBD1; J: TRBJ2-7; length: 13; V: TRBV10-1; size: NA
DNA: TGCGCCAGCAGCTTGGCGCGGGGTAGAGAGACCCAGTACTTC; CDR3: CASSLARGRETQYF; D: NA; J: TRBJ2-5; length: 14; V: TRBV5-1; size: NA
DNA: TGCGCCAGCAGGAGGCCGTCCACAGATACGCAGTATTTT; CDR3: CASRRPSTDTQYF; D: NA; J: TRBJ2-3; length: 13; V: TRBV5-1; size: NA
DNA: TGTGCCAGCAGACCCGGACAGCTGAACACTGAAGCTTTCTTT; CDR3: CASRPGQLNTEAFF; D: NA; J: TRBJ1-1; length: 14; V: TRBV28; size: NA
DNA: TGTGCCAGTAGTATCGGGGCGGGAAACGCTGAAGCTTTCTTT; CDR3: CASSIGAGNAEAFF; D: NA; J: TRBJ1-1; length: 14; V: TRBV19; size: NA
DNA: TGTGCCATACGGGACAGTAACACAGATACGCAGTATTTT; CDR3: CAIRDSNTDTQYF; D: TRBD1; J: TRBJ2-3; length: 13; V: TRBV2; size: NA
DNA: TGTGCCAGCAGTCAAGGACAGGGGGGACGTTCCACTGAAGCTTTCTTT; CDR3: CASSQGQGGRSTEAFF; D: TRBD1; J: TRBJ1-1; length: 16; V: TRBV6-2/TRBV6-3; size: NA
DNA: TGTGCCAGTAGATTGACAGGGGTAAATTCACCCCTCCACTTT; CDR3: CASRLTGVNSPLHF; D: TRBD1; J: TRBJ1-6; length: 14; V: TRBV19; size: NA
DNA: TGTGCCAGCTCACCTACTCGTGGAGGTGCGAACACCGGGGAGCTGTTTTTT; CDR3: CASSPTRGGANTGELFF; D: NA; J: TRBJ2-2; length: 17; V: TRBV18; size: NA
DNA: TGTGCCAGCAGCTTAAGCCAGGGTAACACTGAAGCTTTCTTT; CDR3: CASSLSQGNTEAFF; D: NA; J: TRBJ1-1; length: 14; V: TRBV11-2; size: NA
DNA: TGTGCCAGCAGCTTAGGCAGGCAGGCGACCCAGTACTTC; CDR3: CASSLGRQATQYF; D: NA; J: TRBJ2-5; length: 13; V: TRBV13; size: NA
DNA: TGTGCCAGCAGTGTCAGCGGTACCAAACTAACCTACGAGCAGTACTTC; CDR3: CASSVSGTKLTYEQYF; D: NA; J: TRBJ2-7; length: 16; V: TRBV2; size: NA
DNA: TGCGCCAGCAGCTTGGGGACTAGCGGGGGAGTTTACGAGCAGTACTTC; CDR3: CASSLGTSGGVYEQYF; D: TRBD2; J: TRBJ2-7; length: 16; V: TRBV5-1; size: NA
DNA: TGTGCCAGCAGCGGACCCCCAGGGACAGGGGGTTTTGGAGAGACCCAGTACTTC; CDR3: CASSGPPGTGGFGETQYF; D: TRBD1; J: TRBJ2-5; length: 18; V: TRBV11-2; size: NA
DNA: TGTGCCAGCAGCCAAGACACCGGAGGGTGGGATACGCAGTATTTT; CDR3: CASSQDTGGWDTQYF; D: NA; J: TRBJ2-3; length: 15; V: TRBV3-1/TRBV3-2; size: NA
DNA: TGTGCCAGCAGCTTTTGGGGACAGGGGGCGACCCAGTACTTC; CDR3: CASSFWGQGATQYF; D: TRBD1; J: TRBJ2-5; length: 14; V: TRBV5-5; size: NA